The 4 T cell receptor beta chains below were found in one sample sequenced in a study of blood T cell repertoires in COVID-19. Generated by immunoSEQ multiplex PCR, the TCRdb table keeps only in-frame clones and is missing some. The sample lists around 60,000 clones, more than 80% occurring once. The sequencing sample was made of peripheral blood. Receptor source: a woman aged 60-75 years with COVID-19, enrolled during active disease.

The chain carries TRBV7-2 and TRBJ1-1, with TRBD1 identical over 7 bases. Germline CDR1 reads SGHTA; CDR2 reads FQGNSA. V lost 5 bases, J lost 1 base, and 4 bases stayed unmatched. The CDR3 is 14 amino acids. The CDR3 DNA sequence: TGTGCCAGCAGCCTACGGACAGGGAACACTGAAGCTTTCTTT. This gives the protein CASSLRTGNTEAFF. Variable domain in full (rest from reference TRBV7-2 and TRBJ1-1): GAGVSQSPSNKVTEKGKDVELRCDPISGHTALYWYRQSLGQGLEFLIYFQGNSAPDKSGLPSDRFSAERTGGSVSTLTIQRTQQEDSAVYLCASSLRTGNTEAFFGQGTRLTVV.

The rearrangement uses TRBV7-9 and TRBJ1-3; no clear D. Trimming removed 1 base from V and 7 bases from J, with 5 bases in between. The CDR3 consists of 12 residues. From germline, CDR1 is SEHNR and CDR2 FQNEAQ (reference sequence). The CDR3 DNA sequence: TGTGCCAGCAGCTTAGGCGAGAACACCATATATTTT. It specifies CASSLGENTIYF.

V is TRBV11-2 and J is TRBJ2-3, with a weak D call TRBD2 (6 bases). Trimming cost V 0 bases and J 9 bases, with 10 bases left between them. Per germline, CDR1 SGHAT and CDR2 FQNNGV. The CDR3 contains 13 residues. CDR3 amino acids: CASSLDTGVTQYF. Written as DNA, the CDR3 is TGTGCCAGCAGCTTAGATACGGGGGTCACGCAGTATTTT.

The sample holds one count of this clone. The chain is built from TRBV11-2 and TRBJ2-1; the D gene is possibly TRBD2 (5 bases). CDR1 and CDR2 from the germline V gene are SGHAT and FQNNGV. The CDR3 loop spans 13 amino acids. The V end lost 5 bases, the J end lost 11 bases, and 16 bases lay between the germline ends. The CDR3 nucleotides read TGTGCCAGCAGCCCCTCCGGACTCGGTAAGCAGTTCTTC. Its protein is CASSPSGLGKQFF.